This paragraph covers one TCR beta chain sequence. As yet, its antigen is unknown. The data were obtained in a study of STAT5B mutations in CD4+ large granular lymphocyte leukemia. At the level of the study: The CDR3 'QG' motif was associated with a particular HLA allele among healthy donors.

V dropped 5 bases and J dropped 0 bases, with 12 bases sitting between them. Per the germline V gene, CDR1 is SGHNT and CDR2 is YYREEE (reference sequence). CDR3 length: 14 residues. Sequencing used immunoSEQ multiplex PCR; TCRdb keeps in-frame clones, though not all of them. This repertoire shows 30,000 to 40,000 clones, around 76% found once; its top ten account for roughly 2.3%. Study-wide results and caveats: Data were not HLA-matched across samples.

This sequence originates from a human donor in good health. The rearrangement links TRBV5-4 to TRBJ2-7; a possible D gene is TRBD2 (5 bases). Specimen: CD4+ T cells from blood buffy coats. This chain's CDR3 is CASRVDYTSYEQYF. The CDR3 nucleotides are TGTGCCAGCAGAGTCGACTATACCTCCTACGAGCAGTACTTC. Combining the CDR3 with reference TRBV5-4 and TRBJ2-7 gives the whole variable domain ETGVTQSPTHLIKTRGQQVTLRCSSQSGHNTVSWYQQALGQGPQFIFQYYREEENGRGNFPPRFSGLQFPNYSSELNVNALELDDSALYLCASRVDYTSYEQYFGPGTRLTVT.